This entry describes one TCR beta chain. The data were produced by immunoSEQ multiplex PCR, yet TCRdb's version contains in-frame clones alone and is incomplete. Here the sample spans 240,000 or so clones, approximately 78% being singletons. This sample is drawn from a study of blood T cell repertoires in COVID-19. Germline V gene sequence: CDR1 MDHEN, CDR2 SYDVKM. The ends lost 3 bases at V and 9 bases at J; junction bases unmatched: 8. There are 14 residues in the CDR3. The V and J genes are TRBV28 and TRBJ1-2, with TRBD1 identical over 9 bases. Sequencing used peripheral blood. This sequence originates from a woman aged 60-75 years with active or convalescent COVID-19. CDR3: CASSFSTGGMSYTF. The CDR3 coding sequence is TGTGCCAGCAGTTTTAGCACAGGGGGCATGAGCTACACCTTC.